This entry features one TCR beta chain sequence. Its antigen is currently unknown. This CDR3 region has 14 residues. The germline CDR1 and CDR2 sequences are LNHDA and SQIVND (reference sequence). The V segment lost 6 bases and the J segment 8 bases; nucleotides outside the gene matches: 11. This sample was taken from a study of cytotoxic CD8 clonotypes in ibrutinib-treated CLL. Study context: Each sample contained, on average, 255,043 productive templates and roughly 100,000 productive rearrangements.

Study-level points and caveats: Relative to age-matched healthy donors, clonality at baseline was higher, and it tracked circulating CD8+ T-cell counts.

This table comes from immunoSEQ multiplex PCR, and its TCRdb copy is limited to in-frame clones, with some not included. The sample lists 150,000 to 200,000 clones, roughly 86% occurring once. Sample: PBMCs, taken after 12 months of ibrutinib treatment. The V and J genes are TRBV19 and TRBJ1-2, with TRBD1 matching 8 bases. This TCR derives from a human donor with chronic lymphocytic leukemia. CDR3 bases: TGTGCCAGTAGCGTCCGGGACAGGAGTAGAGGCTACACCTTC. It is translated as CASSVRDRSRGYTF. Full variable domain (rest looked up from reference TRBV19 and TRBJ1-2): DGGITQSPKYLFRKEGQNVTLSCEQNLNHDAMYWYRQDPGQGLRLIYYSQIVNDFQKGDIAEGYSVSREKKESFPLTVTSAQKNPTAFYLCASSVRDRSRGYTFGSGTRLTVV.